The present T cell receptor beta chain was sequenced within a study of blood T cell repertoires in COVID-19. Across the whole study: Acute and convalescent COVID-19 samples came from the United States, Italy and Spain. The analysed material was cDNA or gDNA that came from T cells, B-cell-depleted T cells, or PBMCs.

This clone was seen more than once but under ten times. The ends were cut back, 8 bases at V and 6 bases at J, with 12 bases in the middle. This CDR3 comprises 12 residues. In germline, CDR1 is SNHLY, CDR2 FYNNEI. Per the original data handling: Amplified reference gene primers provided the basis for estimating nucleated cell counts. Using immunoSEQ multiplex PCR, the repertoire was profiled, and TCRdb retains in-frame clones only, with some absent. That table furnishes V, J and clone size, whereas the DNA furnished D and trimming. The sample yields roughly 210,000 clones, about 87% seen once. The specimen was peripheral blood. The receptor was isolated from a man in his 70s with acute or convalescent COVID-19. This rearrangement joins TRBV2 to TRBJ2-3; D is unclear. CDR3 in DNA: TGTGCCAGCGGTGGGTTCTACGATACGCAGTATTTT. Residues: CASGGFYDTQYF.